The sequence of this T cell receptor (beta chain) was determined in a study of blood T cell repertoires in COVID-19. Study in general: Sources were T cells, B-cell-depleted T cells, or PBMCs; the material itself was cDNA or gDNA.

CDR3 length: 15 residues. V was clipped by 3 bases and J by 8 bases; unmatched bases: 7. The germline gives CDR1 SGHTA, CDR2 FQGNSA. TCRdb's copy holds only in-frame clones and misses some; the assay was immunoSEQ multiplex PCR. Found here are around 61,000 clones, about 81% of them singletons; the top ten hold approximately 15%. The TCR sequence derives from an elderly man with acute or convalescent COVID-19. The genes are TRBV7-2 and TRBJ2-7; the match to TRBD2 covers 13 bases. Specimen: peripheral blood. The CDR3 spells CASSLELAGGLQQYF. The DNA for the CDR3 is TGTGCCAGCAGCTTGGAACTAGCGGGGGGGCTCCAGCAGTACTTC.